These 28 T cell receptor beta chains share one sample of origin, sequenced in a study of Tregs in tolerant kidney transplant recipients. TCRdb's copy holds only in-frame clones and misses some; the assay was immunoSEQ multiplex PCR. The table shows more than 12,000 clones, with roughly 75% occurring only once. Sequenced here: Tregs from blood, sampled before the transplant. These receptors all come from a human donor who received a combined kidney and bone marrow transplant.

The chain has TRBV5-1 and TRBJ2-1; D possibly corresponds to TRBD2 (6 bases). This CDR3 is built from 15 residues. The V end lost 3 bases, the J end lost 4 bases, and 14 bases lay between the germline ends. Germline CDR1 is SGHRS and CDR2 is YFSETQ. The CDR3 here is CASSSPSASYNEQFF. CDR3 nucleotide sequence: TGCGCCAGCAGCTCCCCTAGCGCCTCTTACAATGAGCAGTTCTTC.

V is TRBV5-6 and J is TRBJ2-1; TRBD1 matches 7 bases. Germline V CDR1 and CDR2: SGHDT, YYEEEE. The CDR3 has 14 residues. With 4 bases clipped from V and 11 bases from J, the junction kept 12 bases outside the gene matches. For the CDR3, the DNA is TGTGCCAGCAGCGTCACAGGGGTTACAATGCAGCAGTTCTTC. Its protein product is CASSVTGVTMQQFF. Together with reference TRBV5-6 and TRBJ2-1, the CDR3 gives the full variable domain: DAGVTQSPTHLIKTRGQQVTLRCSPKSGHDTVSWYQQALGQGPQFIFQYYEEEERQRGNFPDRFSGHQFPNYSSELNVNALLLGDSALYLCASSVTGVTMQQFFGPGTRLTVL.

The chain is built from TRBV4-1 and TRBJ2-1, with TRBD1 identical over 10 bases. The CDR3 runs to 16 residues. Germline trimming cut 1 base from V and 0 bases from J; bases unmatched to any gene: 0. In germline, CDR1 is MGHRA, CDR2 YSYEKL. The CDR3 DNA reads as TGCGCCAGCAGCCAAGGGGACAGGGGCTCCTACAATGAGCAGTTCTTC. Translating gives CASSQGDRGSYNEQFF.

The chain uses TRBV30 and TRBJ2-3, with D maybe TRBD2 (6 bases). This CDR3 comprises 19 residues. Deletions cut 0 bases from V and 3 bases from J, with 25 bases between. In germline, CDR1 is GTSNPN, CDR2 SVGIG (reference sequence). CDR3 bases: TGTGCCTGGAGTGTACTATCAGCGCGGAGGGGCTTTGGGACAGATACGCAGTATTTT. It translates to CAWSVLSARRGFGTDTQYF.

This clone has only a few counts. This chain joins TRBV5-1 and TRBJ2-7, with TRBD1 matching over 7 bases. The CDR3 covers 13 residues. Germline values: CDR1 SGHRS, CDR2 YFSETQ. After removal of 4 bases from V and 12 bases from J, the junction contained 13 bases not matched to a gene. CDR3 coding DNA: TGCGCCAGCAGCACAGTTCGGGACAGCCGTCGGTACTTC. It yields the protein CASSTVRDSRRYF.

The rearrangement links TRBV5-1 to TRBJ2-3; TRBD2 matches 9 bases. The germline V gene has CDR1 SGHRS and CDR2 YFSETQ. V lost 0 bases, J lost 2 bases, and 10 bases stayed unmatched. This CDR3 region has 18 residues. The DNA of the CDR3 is TGCGCCAGCAGCTTGGGAGCGGGGGGCTCTATCTCCACAGATACGCAGTATTTT. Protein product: CASSLGAGGSISTDTQYF. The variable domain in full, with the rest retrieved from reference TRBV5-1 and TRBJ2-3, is KAGVTQTPRYLIKTRGQQVTLSCSPISGHRSVSWYQQTPGQGLQFLFEYFSETQRNKGNFPGRFSGRQFSNSRSEMNVSTLELGDSALYLCASSLGAGGSISTDTQYFGPGTRLTVL.

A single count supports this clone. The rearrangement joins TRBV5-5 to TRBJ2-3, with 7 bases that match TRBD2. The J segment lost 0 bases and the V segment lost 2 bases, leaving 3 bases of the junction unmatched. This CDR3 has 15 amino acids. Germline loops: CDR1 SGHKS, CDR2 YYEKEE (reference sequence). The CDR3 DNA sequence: TGTGCCAGCAGCTTTTGGGGGGGAAGCACAGATACGCAGTATTTT. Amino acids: CASSFWGGSTDTQYF.

CDR3: CASSPRPDSKQFF. CDR3 nucleotide sequence: TGTGCCAGCAGCCCCCGACCGGACAGTAAACAGTTCTTC. This chain links TRBV7-7 with TRBJ2-1; D possibly corresponds to TRBD1 (6 bases). The V gene lost 5 bases and the J gene lost 13 bases, with 18 bases spanning the gap. Germline V gives CDR1 SSHAT, CDR2 FNYEAQ (reference sequence). The CDR3 consists of 13 residues.

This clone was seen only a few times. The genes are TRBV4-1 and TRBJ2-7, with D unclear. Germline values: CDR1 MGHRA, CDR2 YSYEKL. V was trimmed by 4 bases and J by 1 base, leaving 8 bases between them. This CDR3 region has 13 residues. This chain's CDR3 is CASSPLGSYEQYF. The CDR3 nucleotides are TGCGCCAGCAGCCCGCTCGGTTCCTACGAGCAGTACTTC.

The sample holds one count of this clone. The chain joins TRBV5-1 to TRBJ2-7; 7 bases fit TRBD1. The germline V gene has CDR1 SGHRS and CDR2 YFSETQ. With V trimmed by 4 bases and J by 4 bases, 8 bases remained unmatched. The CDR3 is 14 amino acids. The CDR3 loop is CASSLRDRNYEQYF. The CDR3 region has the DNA TGCGCCAGCAGCCTACGGGACAGAAATTACGAGCAGTACTTC.

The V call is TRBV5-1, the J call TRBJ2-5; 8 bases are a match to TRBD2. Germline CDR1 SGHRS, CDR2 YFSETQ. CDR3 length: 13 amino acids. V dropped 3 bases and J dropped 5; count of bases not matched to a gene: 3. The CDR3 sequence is CASSSTSAETQYF. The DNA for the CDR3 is TGCGCCAGCAGCTCGACTAGCGCGGAGACCCAGTACTTC.

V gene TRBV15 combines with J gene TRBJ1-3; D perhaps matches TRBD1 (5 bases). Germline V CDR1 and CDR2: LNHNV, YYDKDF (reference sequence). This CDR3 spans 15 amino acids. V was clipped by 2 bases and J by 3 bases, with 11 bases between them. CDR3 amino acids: CATSRTDRNGNTIYF. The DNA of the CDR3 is TGTGCCACCAGCAGAACCGACAGAAATGGAAACACCATATATTTT.

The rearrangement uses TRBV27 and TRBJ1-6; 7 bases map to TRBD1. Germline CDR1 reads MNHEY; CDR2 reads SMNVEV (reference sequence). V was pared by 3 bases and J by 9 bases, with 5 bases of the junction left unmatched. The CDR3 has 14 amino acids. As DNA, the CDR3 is TGTGCCAGCAGTTTTTATCCAGGGGGTTCACCCCTCCACTTT. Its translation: CASSFYPGGSPLHF.

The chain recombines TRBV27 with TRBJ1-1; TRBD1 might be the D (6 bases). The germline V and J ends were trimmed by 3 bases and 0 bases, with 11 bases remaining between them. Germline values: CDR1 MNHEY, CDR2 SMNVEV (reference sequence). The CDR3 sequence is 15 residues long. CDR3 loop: CASSLTGVMNTEAFF. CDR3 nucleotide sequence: TGTGCCAGCAGTTTGACAGGCGTTATGAACACTGAAGCTTTCTTT.

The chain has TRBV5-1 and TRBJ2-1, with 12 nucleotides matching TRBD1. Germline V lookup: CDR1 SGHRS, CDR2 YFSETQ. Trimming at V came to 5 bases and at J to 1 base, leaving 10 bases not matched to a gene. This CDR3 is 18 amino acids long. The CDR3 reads CASRLGQGAKPSYNEQFF. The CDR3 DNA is TGCGCCAGCAGACTGGGACAGGGGGCCAAACCTTCCTACAATGAGCAGTTCTTC.

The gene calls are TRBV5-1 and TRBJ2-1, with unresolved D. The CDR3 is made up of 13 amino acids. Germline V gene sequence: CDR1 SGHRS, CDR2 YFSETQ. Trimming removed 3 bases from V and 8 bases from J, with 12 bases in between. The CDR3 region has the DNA TGCGCCAGCAGCTCGGCCGGGTTGGATGAGCAGTTCTTC. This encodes CASSSAGLDEQFF.

The CDR3 DNA sequence: TGTGCCAGCAGTGAATCAGAGGACAGGGTGAAAGATACGCAGTATTTT. This gives the protein CASSESEDRVKDTQYF. The rearrangement links TRBV2 to TRBJ2-3; 8 bases map to TRBD1. V was pared by 2 bases and J by 5 bases, with 9 bases of the junction left unmatched. Germline loops: CDR1 SNHLY, CDR2 FYNNEI. This CDR3 spans 16 amino acids.

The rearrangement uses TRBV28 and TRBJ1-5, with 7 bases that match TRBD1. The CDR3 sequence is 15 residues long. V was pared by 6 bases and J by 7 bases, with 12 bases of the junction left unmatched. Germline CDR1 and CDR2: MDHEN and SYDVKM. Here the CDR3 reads CASSSTVTGRQPQHF. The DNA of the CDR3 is TGTGCCAGCAGCTCTACCGTGACAGGGCGGCAGCCCCAGCATTTT.

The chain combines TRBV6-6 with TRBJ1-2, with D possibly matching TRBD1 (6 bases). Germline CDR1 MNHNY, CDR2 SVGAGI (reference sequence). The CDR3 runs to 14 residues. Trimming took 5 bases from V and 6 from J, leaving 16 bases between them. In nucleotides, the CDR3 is TGTGCCAGCAGTCACATTGGGGGGGCCCATGGCTACACCTTC. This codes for CASSHIGGAHGYTF.

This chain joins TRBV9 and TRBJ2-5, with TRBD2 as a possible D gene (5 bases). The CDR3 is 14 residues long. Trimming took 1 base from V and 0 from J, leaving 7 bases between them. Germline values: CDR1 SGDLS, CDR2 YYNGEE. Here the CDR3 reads CASSVTGYQETQYF. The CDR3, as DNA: TGTGCCAGCAGCGTAACGGGGTACCAAGAGACCCAGTACTTC.

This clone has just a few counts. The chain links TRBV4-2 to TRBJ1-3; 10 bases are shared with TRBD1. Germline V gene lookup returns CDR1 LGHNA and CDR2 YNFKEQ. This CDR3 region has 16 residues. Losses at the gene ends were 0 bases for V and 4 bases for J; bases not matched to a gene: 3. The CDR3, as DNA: TGTGCCAGCAGCCAAGATTCGGGACAGGGGGGAAACACCATATATTTT. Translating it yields CASSQDSGQGGNTIYF.

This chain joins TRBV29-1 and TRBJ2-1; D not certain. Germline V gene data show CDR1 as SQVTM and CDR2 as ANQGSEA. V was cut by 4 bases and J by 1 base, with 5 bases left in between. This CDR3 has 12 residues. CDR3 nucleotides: TGCAGCGTTGTACGGTCCTACAATGAGCAGTTCTTC. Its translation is CSVVRSYNEQFF.

The CDR3 coding sequence is TGTGCCATCCGGCCGGTCGCAGGTGATGGCTACACCTTC. This translates into CAIRPVAGDGYTF. This chain uses TRBV6-6 with TRBJ1-2; D not certain. CDR3 length: 13 residues. Trimming took 10 bases from V and 6 from J, leaving 18 bases between them. Germline V CDR1 and CDR2: MNHNY, SVGAGI (reference sequence).

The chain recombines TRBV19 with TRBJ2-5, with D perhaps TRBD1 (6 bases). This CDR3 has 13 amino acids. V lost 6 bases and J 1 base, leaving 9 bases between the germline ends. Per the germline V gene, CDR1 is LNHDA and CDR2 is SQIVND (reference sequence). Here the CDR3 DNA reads TGTGCCAGTAGAAGACAGGTCCAAGAGACCCAGTACTTC. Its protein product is CASRRQVQETQYF.

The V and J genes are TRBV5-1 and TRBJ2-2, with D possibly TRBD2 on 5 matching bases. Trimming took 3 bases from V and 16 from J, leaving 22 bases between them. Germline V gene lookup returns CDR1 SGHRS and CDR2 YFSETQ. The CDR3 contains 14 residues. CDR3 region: CASSSRSGSLRTFF. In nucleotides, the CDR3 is TGCGCCAGCAGCTCCAGGTCGGGGTCTTTGCGAACGTTTTTT.

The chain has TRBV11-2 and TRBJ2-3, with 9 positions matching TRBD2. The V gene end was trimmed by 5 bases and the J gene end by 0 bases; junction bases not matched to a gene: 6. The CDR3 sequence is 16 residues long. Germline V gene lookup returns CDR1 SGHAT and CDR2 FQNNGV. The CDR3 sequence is CASSARSGSSTDTQYF. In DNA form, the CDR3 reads TGTGCCAGCAGCGCCCGTAGCGGGAGCAGCACAGATACGCAGTATTTT.

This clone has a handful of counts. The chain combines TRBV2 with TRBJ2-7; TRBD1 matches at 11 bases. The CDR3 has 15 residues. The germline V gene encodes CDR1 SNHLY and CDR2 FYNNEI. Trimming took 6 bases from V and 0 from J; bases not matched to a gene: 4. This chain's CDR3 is CASSQGTGGSYEQYF. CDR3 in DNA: TGTGCCAGCAGCCAAGGGACAGGGGGCTCCTACGAGCAGTACTTC.

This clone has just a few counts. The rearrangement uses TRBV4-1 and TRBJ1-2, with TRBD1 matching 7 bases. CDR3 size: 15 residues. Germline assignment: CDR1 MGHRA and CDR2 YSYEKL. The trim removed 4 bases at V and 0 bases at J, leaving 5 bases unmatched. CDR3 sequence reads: CASSPTGPANYGYTF. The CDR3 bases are TGCGCCAGCAGCCCGACAGGGCCGGCTAACTATGGCTACACCTTC.